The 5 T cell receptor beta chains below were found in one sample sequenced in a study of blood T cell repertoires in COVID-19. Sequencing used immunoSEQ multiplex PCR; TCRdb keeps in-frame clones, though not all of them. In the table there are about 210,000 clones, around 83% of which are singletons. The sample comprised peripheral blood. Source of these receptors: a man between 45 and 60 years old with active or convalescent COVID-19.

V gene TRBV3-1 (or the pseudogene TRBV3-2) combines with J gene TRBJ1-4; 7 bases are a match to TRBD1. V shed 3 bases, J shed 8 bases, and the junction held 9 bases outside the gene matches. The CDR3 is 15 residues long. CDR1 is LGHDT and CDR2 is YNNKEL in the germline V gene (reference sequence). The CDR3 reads CASSHATGPGEKLFF. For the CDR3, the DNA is TGTGCCAGCAGCCATGCGACAGGGCCGGGAGAAAAACTGTTTTTT.

The CDR3 sequence: CAWSVFRGRGRTGELFF. DNA of the CDR3: TGTGCCTGGAGTGTTTTTCGTGGTAGGGGGCGAACCGGGGAGCTGTTTTTT. The chain carries TRBV30 and TRBJ2-2; TRBD1 matches at 7 bases. V lost 0 bases to trimming and J lost 5 bases; unmatched junction nucleotides: 12. The CDR3 covers 17 residues. Germline-derived CDR1 and CDR2 are GTSNPN and SVGIG (reference sequence).

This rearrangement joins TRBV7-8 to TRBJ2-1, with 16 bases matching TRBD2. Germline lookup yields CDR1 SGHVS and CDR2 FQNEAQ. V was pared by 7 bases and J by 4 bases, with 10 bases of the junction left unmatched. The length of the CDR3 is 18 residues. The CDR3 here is CASIPGTSGGARYNEQFF. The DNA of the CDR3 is TGTGCCAGCATCCCCGGGACTAGCGGGGGGGCCCGTTACAATGAGCAGTTCTTC.

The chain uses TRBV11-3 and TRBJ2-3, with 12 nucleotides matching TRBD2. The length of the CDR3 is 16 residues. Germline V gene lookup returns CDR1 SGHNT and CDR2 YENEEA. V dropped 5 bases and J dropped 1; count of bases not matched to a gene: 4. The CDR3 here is CASSLGLAGRTDTQYF. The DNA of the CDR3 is TGTGCCAGCAGCCTCGGACTAGCGGGACGCACAGATACGCAGTATTTT.

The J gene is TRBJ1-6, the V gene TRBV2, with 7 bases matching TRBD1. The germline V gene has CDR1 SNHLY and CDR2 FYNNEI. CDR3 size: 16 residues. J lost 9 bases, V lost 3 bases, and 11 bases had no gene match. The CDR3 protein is CASSESGGSHSSPLHF. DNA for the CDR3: TGTGCCAGCAGTGAGTCAGGGGGTTCTCATAGTTCACCCCTCCACTTT.